The 13 T cell receptor beta chains below all came from one sample that was sequenced in a study of Graves' ophthalmopathy and Graves' hyperthyroidism. RNA transcripts provided the template for amplifying TCR beta CDR3 regions. The library came from an HTBI-primed first-round RT-PCR and a second-round multiplex PCR. From the multiplex PCR reads, TCRdb called clonotypes with MiXCR, one entry per CDR3 protein. The repertoire holds more than 550,000 distinct CDR3 sequences, with over 40% as singletons. The sample consisted of peripheral blood. The receptors were sampled from an adult man with Graves' ophthalmopathy.

As for this clonotype: A much larger clone differs from this one at a single base, so this may be a read error. The rearrangement joins TRBV7-6 to TRBJ2-5; TRBD2 matches at 8 bases. The CDR3 is 15 residues long. Trimming cost V 4 bases and J 5 bases; bases outside gene matches: 9. CDR1 is SGHVS, CDR2 FNYEAQ, per germline. The CDR3 reads CASSSGGGTGETQYF. In DNA, the CDR3 is TGTGCCAGCAGCTCGGGGGGGGGTACCGGCGAGACCCAGTACTTC.

This clonotype was seen a handful of times. The chain combines TRBV20-1 with TRBJ1-3, with TRBD1 as a possible D gene (6 bases). Germline CDR1 reads DFQATT; CDR2 reads SNEGSKA (reference sequence). The CDR3 is made up of 14 amino acids. V lost 5 bases to trimming and J lost 4 bases, with 15 bases between them. This CDR3 is CSARGGSSGNTIYF. Written as DNA, the CDR3 is TGCAGTGCTCGAGGGGGTAGTTCGGGAAACACCATATATTTT.

V and J are TRBV4-3 and TRBJ2-5; D is unresolved. The CDR3 totals 12 residues. Germline V gene sequence: CDR1 LGHNA, CDR2 YSLEER. V lost 0 bases, J lost 6 bases, and 5 bases lay in between. The CDR3 DNA sequence: TGCGCCAGCAGCCAAGATCGGAAGACCCAGTACTTC. It is translated as CASSQDRKTQYF.

The table lists this clonotype with many counts. This chain joins TRBV7-9 and TRBJ1-3; 9 bases fit TRBD1. Germline CDR1 and CDR2: SEHNR and FQNEAQ (reference sequence). This CDR3 has 16 amino acids. With V trimmed by 3 bases and J by 2 bases, 5 bases remained unmatched. CDR3 DNA sequence: TGTGCCAGCAGCTTCTGGACAGGGGCGACTGGAAACACCATATATTTT. This gives the protein CASSFWTGATGNTIYF.

This clonotype was observed many times. The chain employs TRBV10-3 and TRBJ1-2; 8 bases match TRBD1. The V and J ends lost 6 bases and 3 bases, in that order; junction bases with no gene match: 6. The length of the CDR3 is 14 residues. Germline values: CDR1 ENHRY, CDR2 SYGVKD. CDR3 in DNA: TGTGCCATCAGCCCTCAGGGGGCCGACTATGGCTACACCTTC. It translates to CAISPQGADYGYTF.

This clonotype was detected once. The chain links TRBV20-1 to TRBJ2-7; a weak D match, TRBD2 (5 bases). V lost 7 bases, J lost 7 bases, and 20 bases lay in between. Germline CDR1 is DFQATT and CDR2 is SNEGSKA (reference sequence). CDR3 size: 13 residues. CDR3 sequence (DNA): TGCAGTGGGACGAGCGGTGTGGGTAATGAGCAGTACTTC. This sequence encodes CSGTSGVGNEQYF.

This clonotype was counted ten times or more. The rearrangement joins TRBV5-1 to TRBJ1-6; D perhaps matches TRBD1 (6 bases). V lost 0 bases and J 9 bases, leaving 13 bases between the germline ends. CDR1 is SGHRS, CDR2 YFSETQ, per germline. The CDR3 sequence is 15 residues long. The CDR3 DNA follows: TGCGCCAGCAGCTTGGAATGGGGGCCCTCTTCACCCCTCCACTTT. Residues: CASSLEWGPSSPLHF.

This clonotype was detected a few times. The V call is TRBV18, the J call TRBJ2-5; no clear D. The germline CDR1 and CDR2 sequences are KGHSH and LQKENI. Trimming left V 1 base short and J 5 bases short, with 11 bases between. The CDR3 consists of 14 residues. The CDR3 bases are TGTGCCAGCTCACCACGCAGCGATCTCGAGACCCAGTACTTC. Translation gives CASSPRSDLETQYF.

This clonotype has a count of ten or more. The chain couples TRBV24-1 to TRBJ2-7; perhaps TRBD2 as D (6 bases). The CDR3 length is 15 residues. Germline V CDR1 and CDR2: KGHDR, SFDVKD. V was clipped by 4 bases and J by 4 bases, with 16 bases between them. The CDR3 here is CATSDLGLEGYEQYF. In DNA, the CDR3 is TGTGCCACCAGTGACCTGGGACTCGAAGGATACGAGCAGTACTTC.

About this clonotype itself: A much bigger clone sits one base away, suggesting this may be a read error. The chain uses TRBV9 and TRBJ2-7, with a possible D match to TRBD1 (6 bases). Trimming pared 7 bases from V and 5 bases from J, leaving 10 bases between. The CDR3 has 11 amino acids. The germline gives CDR1 SGDLS, CDR2 YYNGEE. The CDR3 DNA reads as TGTGCCAGCGGGGGCCAGGACGAGCAGTACTTC. Protein sequence: CASGGQDEQYF.

The sample holds many counts of this clonotype. V is TRBV7-2 and J is TRBJ1-1; D uncertain. Germline CDR1 reads SGHTA; CDR2 reads FQGNSA. Trimming pared 3 bases from V and 6 bases from J, leaving 14 bases between. This CDR3 has 14 residues. The CDR3 nucleotides are TGTGCCAGCAGCTTCGGGAATGGGTTCCCTGAAGCTTTCTTT. Translating gives CASSFGNGFPEAFF.

This clonotype was counted a few times. The chain employs TRBV29-1 and TRBJ2-3, with no clear D. The CDR3 sequence is 10 residues long. Germline CDR1 is SQVTM and CDR2 is ANQGSEA. The V gene lost 6 bases and the J gene lost 7 bases, with 8 bases spanning the gap. The CDR3 reads CSVRSNTQYF. As DNA, the CDR3 is TGCAGCGTCCGCTCTAATACGCAGTATTTT.

This chain uses TRBV2 with TRBJ1-1; the D gene is possibly TRBD1 (5 bases). The V gene's germline CDR1 is SNHLY and CDR2 FYNNEI. The CDR3 runs to 14 residues. With 3 bases removed from V and 7 bases from J, the gap between germline ends came to 15 bases. CDR3 sequence: CASSDEGATNEAFF. DNA for the CDR3: TGTGCCAGCAGTGATGAAGGGGCAACTAATGAAGCTTTCTTT.